The 7 T cell receptor beta chains in this list originate from one sample, sequenced in a study of T cell repertoires and Cas9 in healthy adults. The protocol was immunoSEQ multiplex PCR, while the TCRdb copy is restricted to in-frame clones and leaves out a portion. The sample lists around 23,000 clones, 80% to 95% occurring once. Sample: CD4+ effector T cells (CD127+, CD25-, CD137-, CD154-) from PBMCs; culture status not recorded. The receptor source for this set is a human donor in good health.

The chain couples TRBV4-1 to TRBJ2-7; 12 bases are shared with TRBD1. This CDR3 is 18 amino acids long. Trimming cost V 4 bases and J 0 bases; bases outside gene matches: 10. CDR1 is MGHRA and CDR2 is YSYEKL in the germline V gene. CDR3 protein: CASSREGQGAQGSYEQYF. The CDR3, as DNA: TGCGCCAGCAGCCGGGAGGGACAGGGGGCGCAGGGCTCCTACGAGCAGTACTTC.

The chain has TRBV5-6 and TRBJ2-1, with 9 bases lining up with TRBD2. V shed 2 bases, J shed 12 bases, and the junction held 12 bases outside the gene matches. The CDR3 contains 15 residues. CDR1 is SGHDT and CDR2 is YYEEEE in the germline V gene. The CDR3 sequence: CASSFGSGRGVGQFF. In DNA form, the CDR3 reads TGTGCCAGCAGCTTCGGTAGCGGGAGAGGGGTAGGGCAGTTCTTC.

This clone came up once. The chain has TRBV2 and TRBJ2-1, with no clear D. This CDR3 has 12 amino acids. Germline-derived CDR1 and CDR2 are SNHLY and FYNNEI. The germline V and J ends were trimmed by 8 bases and 3 bases, with 8 bases remaining between them. The CDR3 bases are TGTGCCAGCGCGGACGGCTACAATGAGCAGTTCTTC. Encoded protein: CASADGYNEQFF.

The chain joins TRBV9 to TRBJ1-2; 8 bases agree with TRBD1. Trimming cost V 3 bases and J 5 bases; bases outside gene matches: 3. This CDR3 spans 13 amino acids. The germline gives CDR1 SGDLS, CDR2 YYNGEE. CDR3 in amino acids: CASSDRTGYGYTF. CDR3 DNA sequence: TGTGCCAGCAGCGACCGGACAGGGTATGGCTACACCTTC.

This chain uses TRBV5-8 with TRBJ1-1; D not resolved. The germline gives CDR1 SGHTS, CDR2 YDEGEE. Deletions cut 1 base from V and 1 base from J, with 8 bases between. The CDR3 is 14 residues long. CDR3 nucleotides: TGTGCCAGCAGCTTGCGACGGCGGAACACTGAAGCTTTCTTT. It specifies CASSLRRRNTEAFF.

V is TRBV7-8 and J is TRBJ1-1; tentative D call: TRBD1 (5 bases). CDR1 and CDR2 from the germline V gene are SGHVS and FQNEAQ. The CDR3 length is 14 residues. The V gene lost 2 bases and the J gene lost 5 bases, with 12 bases spanning the gap. The CDR3 nucleotides are TGTGCCAGCAGCTTACAGGGAGGAGGAACTGAAGCTTTCTTT. Encoded protein: CASSLQGGGTEAFF.

CDR3 sequence (DNA): TGCGCCAGCAGGGAGGAATTTGTCTACGAGCAGTACTTC. Its protein is CASREEFVYEQYF. The V call is TRBV5-1, the J call TRBJ2-7, with D possibly TRBD2 on 5 matching bases. The CDR3 totals 13 residues. The germline gives CDR1 SGHRS, CDR2 YFSETQ. V dropped 5 bases and J dropped 3 bases, with 12 bases sitting between them.